This T cell receptor (beta chain) was retrieved from a study of beta chain features in type 1 diabetes (dated by TCRdb to 2017 to 2018). Some background on the complete study: Mean age, gender distribution, total cell number and subset yield did not differ between patients and healthy donors. In the study, recently diagnosed type 1 diabetes patients and matched healthy donors were compared on the TCRB repertoires of their sorted circulating CD4+ T cell subsets. Naive and central memory subsets were obtained from all 30 or so donors, but regulatory and stem cell-like memory subsets were isolated from only 8 patients and roughly eight healthy donors. Across all samples, fewer than 110,000,000 sorted cells were examined, and cell number per subset correlated strongly with RNA yield. What the study reported, not specific to this receptor: Naive, central memory and regulatory TCRB repertoires appeared more similar among patients than among healthy donors. Because the HLA sub-analyses included only small numbers of individuals, any influence of HLA type on TCRB rearrangement was left unresolved. At VDJ recombination sites, patients with type 1 diabetes made fewer insertions and deleted more nucleotides, a pattern implying thymic rearrangement abnormalities. A moderate but significant shortening of TCRB CDR3 length was observed in type 1 diabetes patients in all four CD4+ subsets. Sequencing cDNA rather than genomic DNA could over-represent highly expressing activated cells, although activation and CD3 levels did not differ between groups. PCR may preferentially amplify shorter templates, but because patient and control samples were amplified and corrected together, any resulting skew would affect both groups equally.

The entire isolated RNA was reverse transcribed using the High Capacity cDNA Reverse Transcription Kit, and thus expressed TCRB transcripts were sequenced. Deep immunoSEQ sequencing was performed on naive, central memory and regulatory T cell samples, with an average of about 3.6 million total reads per sample. Sorted cells were lysed in RLT buffer, and RNA was extracted using DNase-treated RNeasy Micro or Mini kits according to cell number. To prevent cross-contamination, every cell subset was processed on its own, while patient and healthy donor samples were processed together. Using the immunoSEQ multiplex PCR, TCRB sequences were amplified from cDNA into 87-bp fragments spanning the CDR3 region. Sequencing of the amplicons was performed on the Illumina HiSeq platform. Processing in the source paper ran as follows. Synthetic template baselines were used to correct PCR bias computationally, reads within Hamming distance 2 were collapsed, and singletons that could not be merged were discarded. Reads were aligned against IMGT to assign V, D and J genes, CDR3 length and insertions or deletions at six rearrangement sites. Within each subset, clonotype counts were normalized to the number of sorted cells before true diversity and Gini coefficients were calculated with the tcR R package. The overlap coefficient, calculated on TCRB nucleotide sequences, was used to quantify repertoire sharing. Out-of-frame TCRB sequences from naive cells were analyzed as a proxy for the pre-selection repertoire. In TCRdb, the immuneACCESS table is reduced to in-frame sequences with V and J assigned. These tables do not hold every clone; where another copy was compared, an unresolved V gene accounts for under half, and the others remain unexplained. V, J and clone size are those of that table, while D and trimming were read from the DNA. Across this sample there are around 240,000 clones, with approximately 16% seen only once. The ten largest clonotypes hold approximately 0.081% of the sample.

In regard to this clone: The antigen it binds to is not known. Per-nucleotide qualities are absent, and no much larger clonotype sits a single base away.

Per the germline V gene, SNHLY is the CDR1 and FYNNEI is the CDR2. V sheds 1 base and J sheds 0 bases, leaving 10 bases between their ends. Its CDR3 holds 16 amino acids, cysteine through phenylalanine. Only the CDR3 portion is preserved as DNA: 48 bases, with reading frame beginning at the first base. Each donor gave one peripheral blood draw, roughly 0.11 L on average, collected into heparinised tubes. A BD FACSAria II and a panel including CD45RO, CCR7, CD25, CD127, CD95 and CD27 were used to sort naive, central memory, regulatory and stem cell-like memory CD4+ T cells. Every sorted population had a purity above 98%. PBMCs were isolated right away by Lymphoprep density gradient centrifugation and were stained directly, without culture. Samples were stained and sorted in pairs, with one healthy donor and one patient per experiment, so that batch effects were minimized.

Recombination connected TRBV2 to TRBJ2-1; the D gene remains uncertain. This clonotype was obtained from a man aged 30 to 39 with type 1 diabetes. Sequencing was carried out using naive CD4+ T cells from blood. The cell subset or site label corresponds to: true naive CD4+ T cells. For the CDR3, the sequence is CASSEGGWGSYNEQFF. The nucleotide sequence is given as TGTGCCAGCAGTGAAGGGGGATGGGGCTCCTACAATGAGCAGTTCTTC.